This TCR beta chain was recovered during a study of T cell changes during pregnancy in multiple sclerosis. Trimming removed 0 bases from V and 3 bases from J, with 13 bases in between. CDR3 length: 16 amino acids. CDR1 is SGHDN and CDR2 is FVKESK in the germline V gene. Assay: immunoSEQ multiplex PCR; the TCRdb copy retains only in-frame clones and omits some. This sample has 65,000 to 90,000 clones; 85% to 95% occur once, and the top ten carry approximately 2.4%. This material consisted of peripheral blood, taken before pregnancy. The rearrangement links TRBV14 to TRBJ2-3, with a possible D match to TRBD1 (6 bases). This receptor was obtained from a female donor with multiple sclerosis, enrolled in a pregnancy study. The CDR3 loop reads CASSQDTQGRTDTQYF. The CDR3 DNA sequence: TGTGCCAGCAGCCAAGATACACAGGGTCGTACAGATACGCAGTATTTT.